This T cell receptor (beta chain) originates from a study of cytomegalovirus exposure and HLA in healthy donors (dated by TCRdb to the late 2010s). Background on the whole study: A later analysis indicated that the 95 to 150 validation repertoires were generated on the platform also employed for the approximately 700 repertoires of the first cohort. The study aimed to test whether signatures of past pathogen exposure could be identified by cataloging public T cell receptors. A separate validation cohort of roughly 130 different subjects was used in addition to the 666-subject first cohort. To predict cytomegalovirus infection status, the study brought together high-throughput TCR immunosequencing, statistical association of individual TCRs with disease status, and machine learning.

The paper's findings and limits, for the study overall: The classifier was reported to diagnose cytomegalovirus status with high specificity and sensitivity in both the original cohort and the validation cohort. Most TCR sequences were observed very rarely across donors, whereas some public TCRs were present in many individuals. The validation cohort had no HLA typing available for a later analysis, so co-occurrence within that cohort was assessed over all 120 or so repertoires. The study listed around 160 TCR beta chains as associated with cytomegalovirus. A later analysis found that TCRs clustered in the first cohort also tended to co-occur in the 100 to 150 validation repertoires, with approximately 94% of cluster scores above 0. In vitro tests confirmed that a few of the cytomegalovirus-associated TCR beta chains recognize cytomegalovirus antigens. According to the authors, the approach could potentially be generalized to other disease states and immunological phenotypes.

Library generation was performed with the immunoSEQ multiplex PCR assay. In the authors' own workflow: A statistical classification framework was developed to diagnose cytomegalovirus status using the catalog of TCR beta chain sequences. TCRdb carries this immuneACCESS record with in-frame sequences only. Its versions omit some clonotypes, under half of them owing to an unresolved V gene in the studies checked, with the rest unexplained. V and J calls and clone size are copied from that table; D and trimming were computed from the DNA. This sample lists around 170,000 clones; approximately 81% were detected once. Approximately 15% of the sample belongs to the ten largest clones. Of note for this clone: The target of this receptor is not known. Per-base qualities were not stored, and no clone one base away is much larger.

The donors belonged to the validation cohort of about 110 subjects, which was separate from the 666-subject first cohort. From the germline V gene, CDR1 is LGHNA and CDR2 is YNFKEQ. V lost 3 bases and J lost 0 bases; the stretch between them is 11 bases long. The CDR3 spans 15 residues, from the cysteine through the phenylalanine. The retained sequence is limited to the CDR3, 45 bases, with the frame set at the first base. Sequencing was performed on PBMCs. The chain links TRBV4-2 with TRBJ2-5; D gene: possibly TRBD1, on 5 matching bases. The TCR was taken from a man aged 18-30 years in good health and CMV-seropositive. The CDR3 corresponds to CASSQVRGDQETQYF. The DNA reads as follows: TGTGCCAGCAGCCAGGTTAGGGGCGACCAAGAGACCCAGTACTTC.